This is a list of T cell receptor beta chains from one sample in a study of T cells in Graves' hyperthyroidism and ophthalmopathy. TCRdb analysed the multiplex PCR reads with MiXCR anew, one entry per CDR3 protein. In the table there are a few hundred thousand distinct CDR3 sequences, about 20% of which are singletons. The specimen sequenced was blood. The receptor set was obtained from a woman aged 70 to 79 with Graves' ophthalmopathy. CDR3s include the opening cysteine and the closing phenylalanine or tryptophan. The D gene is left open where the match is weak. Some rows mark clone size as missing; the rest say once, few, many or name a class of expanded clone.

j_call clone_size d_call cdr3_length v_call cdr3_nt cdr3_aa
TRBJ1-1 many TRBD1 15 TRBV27 TGTGCCAGCGGATACGGACAGGGTCTGAACACTGAAGCTTTCTTT CASGYGQGLNTEAFF
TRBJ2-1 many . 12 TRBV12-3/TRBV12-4 TGTGCCAGCAGTTTTACCCTAAACGCGCAGTTCTTC CASSFTLNAQFF
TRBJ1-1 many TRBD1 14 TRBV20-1 TGCAGTGCCGCCCCCGGGACAGCTAACACTGAAGCTTTCTTT CSAAPGTANTEAFF
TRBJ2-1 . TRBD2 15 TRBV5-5 TGTGCCAGCAGCCCCGCTGGCGGGAGGGCGGGAGAGCAGTTCTTC CASSPAGGRAGEQFF
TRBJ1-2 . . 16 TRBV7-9 TGTGCCAGCAGCTTCTCTGCGGGGGCGCCCCTTTATGGCTACACCTTC CASSFSAGAPLYGYTF
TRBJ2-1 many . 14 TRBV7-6 TGTGCCAGCAGCTTTGCGGGGTCCTACAATGAGCAGTTCTTC CASSFAGSYNEQFF
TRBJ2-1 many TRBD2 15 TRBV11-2 TGTGCCAGCAGCGCACTAGCGGGAGGGGAAAATGAGCAGTTCTTC CASSALAGGENEQFF
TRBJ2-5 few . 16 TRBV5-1 TGCGCCAGCAGCTTGGTAGTTGGAGCGGGTGAAGAGACCCAGTACTTC CASSLVVGAGEETQYF
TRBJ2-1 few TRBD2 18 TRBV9 TGTGCCAGCAGCGTAGGGCTAGCGGGAGTAGGGGGTTACAATGAGCAGTTCTTC CASSVGLAGVGGYNEQFF
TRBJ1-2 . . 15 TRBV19 TGTGCCAGTACCTCCGGGACCGGGATTGATGGTGGCTACACCTTC CASTSGTGIDGGYTF
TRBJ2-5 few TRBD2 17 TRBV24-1 TGTGCCACCAGTGATGTGGGGACTAGCGGGGCCCAAGAGACCCAGTACTTC CATSDVGTSGAQETQYF
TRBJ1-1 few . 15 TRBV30 TGTGCCTGGAGTGTTCTATACGTACCAGACACTGAAGCTTTCTTT CAWSVLYVPDTEAFF
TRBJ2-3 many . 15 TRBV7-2 TGTGCCAGCAGCTTAGGGTTACTACGCACAGATACGCAGTATTTT CASSLGLLRTDTQYF
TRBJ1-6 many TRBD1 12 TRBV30 TGTGCCTGGAGAGGGGGCGCGACACCCCTCCACTTT CAWRGGATPLHF
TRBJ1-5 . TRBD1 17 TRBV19 TGTGCCAGTAGGGGGGACAGGGGGATTCGGAGCAATCAGCCCCAGCATTTT CASRGDRGIRSNQPQHF
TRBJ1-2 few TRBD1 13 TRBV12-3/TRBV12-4 TGTGCCAGCAGTTTACGGCAGGGGGAAGGCTACACCTTC CASSLRQGEGYTF
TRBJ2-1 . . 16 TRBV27 TGTGCCAGCAGTTTAATCGGTGGGCTAACAAGGTATGAGCAGTTCTTC CASSLIGGLTRYEQFF
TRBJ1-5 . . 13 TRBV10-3 TGTGCCACCAGCCAATCGGGCAATCAGCCCCAGCATTTT CATSQSGNQPQHF